This T cell receptor (beta chain) was sequenced for a study of T cells in Graves' hyperthyroidism and ophthalmopathy. Findings of the study overall: In simple terms, a model built on 13 V-J features told ophthalmopathy apart from stable hyperthyroidism.

RNA transcripts yielded amplified TCR beta CDR3 regions. Initially, a first-round RT-PCR of the TCR CDR3 employed the HTBI primer set. TCRdb analysed the multiplex PCR reads with MiXCR anew, one entry per CDR3 protein. Of about 840,000 distinct CDR3 sequences in the sample, 35% to 45% are singletons; the top ten hold about 9%. Comments on this clonotype: The antigen is unknown.

Material: blood. This TCR derives from a man younger than 35 with Graves' hyperthyroidism.

The CDR3 DNA is TGTGCCAGCGGCTCTCATCCTTACACTGAAGCTTTCTTT. Encoded protein: CASGSHPYTEAFF. The chain employs TRBV19 and TRBJ1-1; no clear D gene. Germline V gene lookup returns CDR1 LNHDA and CDR2 SQIVND (reference sequence). Between the trimmed V and J ends, which lost 9 bases and 3 bases, there was a span of 14 bases. This CDR3 contains 13 residues. Full variable domain (remainder filled in from reference TRBV19 and TRBJ1-1): DGGITQSPKYLFRKEGQNVTLSCEQNLNHDAMYWYRQDPGQGLRLIYYSQIVNDFQKGDIAEGYSVSREKKESFPLTVTSAQKNPTAFYLCASGSHPYTEAFFGQGTRLTVV.